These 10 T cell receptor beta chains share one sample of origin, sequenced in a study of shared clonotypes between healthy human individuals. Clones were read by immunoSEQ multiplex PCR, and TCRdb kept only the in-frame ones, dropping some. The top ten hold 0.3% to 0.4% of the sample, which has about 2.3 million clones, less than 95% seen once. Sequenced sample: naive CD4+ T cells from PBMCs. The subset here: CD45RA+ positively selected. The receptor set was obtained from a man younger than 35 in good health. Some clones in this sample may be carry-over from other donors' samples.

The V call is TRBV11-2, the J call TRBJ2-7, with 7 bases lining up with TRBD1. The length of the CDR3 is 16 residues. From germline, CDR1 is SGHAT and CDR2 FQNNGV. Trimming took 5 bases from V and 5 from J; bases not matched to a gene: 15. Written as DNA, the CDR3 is TGTGCCAGCAGCACGAGGGTAACAGGGGTCGGCAACGAGCAGTACTTC. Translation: CASSTRVTGVGNEQYF.

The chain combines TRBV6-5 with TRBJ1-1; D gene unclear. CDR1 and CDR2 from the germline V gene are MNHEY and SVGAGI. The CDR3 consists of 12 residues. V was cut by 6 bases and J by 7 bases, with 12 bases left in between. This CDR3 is CASSYPWGEAFF. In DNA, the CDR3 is TGTGCCAGCAGCTACCCATGGGGTGAAGCTTTCTTT.

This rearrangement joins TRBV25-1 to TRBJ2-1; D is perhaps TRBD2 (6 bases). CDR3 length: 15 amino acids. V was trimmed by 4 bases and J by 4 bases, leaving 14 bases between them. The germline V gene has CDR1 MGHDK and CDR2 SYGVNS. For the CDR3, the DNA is TGTGCCAGCAGTGGTGGGGACTTCGAATACAATGAGCAGTTCTTC. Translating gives CASSGGDFEYNEQFF. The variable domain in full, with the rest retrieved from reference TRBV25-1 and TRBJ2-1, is EADIYQTPRYLVIGTGKKITLECSQTMGHDKMYWYQQDPGMELHLIHYSYGVNSTEKGDLSSESTVSRIRTEHFPLTLESARPSHTSQYLCASSGGDFEYNEQFFGPGTRLTVL.

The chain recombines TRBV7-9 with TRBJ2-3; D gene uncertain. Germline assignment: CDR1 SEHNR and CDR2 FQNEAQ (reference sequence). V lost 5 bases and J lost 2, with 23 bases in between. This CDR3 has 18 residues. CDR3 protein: CASSLSRDRRTLTDTQYF. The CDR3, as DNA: TGTGCCAGCAGCCTATCCCGCGACCGACGTACTCTCACAGATACGCAGTATTTT.

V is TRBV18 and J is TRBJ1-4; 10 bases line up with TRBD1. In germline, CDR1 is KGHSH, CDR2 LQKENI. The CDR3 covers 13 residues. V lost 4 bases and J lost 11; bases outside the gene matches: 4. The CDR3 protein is CASSQPDRGKLFF. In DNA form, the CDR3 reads TGTGCCAGCTCACAACCGGACAGGGGGAAACTGTTTTTT.

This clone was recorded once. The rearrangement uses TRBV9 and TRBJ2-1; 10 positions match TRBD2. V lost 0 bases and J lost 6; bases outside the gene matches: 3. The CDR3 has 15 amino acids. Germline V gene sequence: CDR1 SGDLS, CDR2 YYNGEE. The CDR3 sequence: CASSVAAGGLNEQFF. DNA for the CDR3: TGTGCCAGCAGCGTAGCAGCGGGAGGGCTCAATGAGCAGTTCTTC.

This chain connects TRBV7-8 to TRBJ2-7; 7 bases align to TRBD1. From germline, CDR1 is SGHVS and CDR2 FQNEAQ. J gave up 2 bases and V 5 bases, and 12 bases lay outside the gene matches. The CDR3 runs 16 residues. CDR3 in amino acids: CASSPRGLDRTYEQYF. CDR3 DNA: TGTGCCAGCAGCCCCAGAGGATTGGACAGGACCTACGAGCAGTACTTC.

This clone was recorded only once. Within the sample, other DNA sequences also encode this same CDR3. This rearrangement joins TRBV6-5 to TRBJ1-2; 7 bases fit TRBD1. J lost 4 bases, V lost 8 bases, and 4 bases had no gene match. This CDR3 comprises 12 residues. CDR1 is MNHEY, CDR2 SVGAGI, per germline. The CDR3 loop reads CASCQGGYGYTF. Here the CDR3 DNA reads TGTGCCAGCTGCCAGGGGGGCTATGGCTACACCTTC.

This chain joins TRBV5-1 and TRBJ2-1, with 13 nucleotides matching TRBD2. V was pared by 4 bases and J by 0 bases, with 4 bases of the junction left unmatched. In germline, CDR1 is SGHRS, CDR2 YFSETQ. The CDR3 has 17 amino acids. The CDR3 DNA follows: TGCGCCAGCAGCCGGACTAGCGGGAGCACCTCCTACAATGAGCAGTTCTTC. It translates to CASSRTSGSTSYNEQFF.

CDR3: CASSVGLAGAKQYF. CDR3 DNA: TGTGCCAGCAGCGTAGGACTAGCGGGAGCAAAGCAGTACTTC. The V gene is TRBV9, the J gene TRBJ2-7; the match to TRBD2 covers 12 bases. This CDR3 has 14 amino acids. The junction had 3 bases not matched to a gene; V was cut back by 0 bases and J by 8 bases. Germline CDR1 and CDR2: SGDLS and YYNGEE.